The 5 T cell receptor beta chains presented below share a single source sample, sequenced in a study of OX40 agonist ivuxolimab in advanced cancers. The data were produced by immunoSEQ multiplex PCR, yet TCRdb's version contains in-frame clones alone and is incomplete. The data contain approximately 40,000 clones, roughly 80% of them singletons. The sample here was CD4+ or CD8+ T cells sorted from blood, taken in a trial of the OX40 agonist ivuxolimab. The receptors were sampled from an adult with an advanced solid tumor such as melanoma, head and neck, liver or kidney cancer.

This clone was picked up one time. The chain links TRBV11-2 to TRBJ2-7; 8 bases match TRBD1. Germline V gene lookup returns CDR1 SGHAT and CDR2 FQNNGV. The CDR3 sequence is 16 residues long. V trimming: 7 bases; J trimming: 6 bases; junction bases outside the gene matches: 17. CDR3 coding DNA: TGTGCCAGCATCCAGGGGGCGGCTTTCCTGGGCGGCGAGCAGTACTTC. Protein product: CASIQGAAFLGGEQYF.

This chain connects TRBV11-2 to TRBJ2-4, with TRBD1 as a possible D gene (6 bases). The length of the CDR3 is 14 residues. Germline values: CDR1 SGHAT, CDR2 FQNNGV. Trimming cost V 5 bases and J 5 bases, with 13 bases left between them. CDR3 loop: CASSRQYRENIQYF. The DNA for the CDR3 is TGTGCCAGCAGCCGTCAGTACAGGGAAAACATTCAGTACTTC. Full variable domain (remainder filled in from reference TRBV11-2 and TRBJ2-4): EAGVAQSPRYKIIEKRQSVAFWCNPISGHATLYWYQQILGQGPKLLIQFQNNGVVDDSQLPKDRFSAERLKGVDSTLKIQPAKLEDSAVYLCASSRQYRENIQYFGAGTRLSVL.

V gene TRBV27 combines with J gene TRBJ1-2, with TRBD1 identical over 9 bases. Trimming took 8 bases from V and 3 from J; bases not matched to a gene: 13. Per the germline V gene, CDR1 is MNHEY and CDR2 is SMNVEV (reference sequence). This CDR3 has 16 amino acids. Here the CDR3 DNA reads TGTGCCAGCTTCAGGATAGGGACAGGGTCAGACTATGGCTACACCTTC. The encoded protein is CASFRIGTGSDYGYTF.

This rearrangement joins TRBV7-8 to TRBJ1-3, with unresolved D. V lost 0 bases, J lost 1 base, and 4 bases lay in between. CDR1 SGHVS and CDR2 FQNEAQ come from the germline V gene. CDR3 length equals 14 residues. The chain's CDR3 is CASSLASSGNTIYF. The CDR3 DNA sequence: TGTGCCAGCAGCTTAGCTAGTTCTGGAAACACCATATATTTT.

This clone was observed a handful of times. The chain couples TRBV19 to TRBJ2-7; the D gene is possibly TRBD1 (6 bases). V was clipped by 5 bases and J by 2 bases, with 13 bases between them. Germline V gene sequence: CDR1 LNHDA, CDR2 SQIVND (reference sequence). The CDR3 length is 14 residues. DNA for the CDR3: TGTGCCAGTAGTTATGGGGGCGGAACCTACGAGCAGTACTTC. Protein product: CASSYGGGTYEQYF.